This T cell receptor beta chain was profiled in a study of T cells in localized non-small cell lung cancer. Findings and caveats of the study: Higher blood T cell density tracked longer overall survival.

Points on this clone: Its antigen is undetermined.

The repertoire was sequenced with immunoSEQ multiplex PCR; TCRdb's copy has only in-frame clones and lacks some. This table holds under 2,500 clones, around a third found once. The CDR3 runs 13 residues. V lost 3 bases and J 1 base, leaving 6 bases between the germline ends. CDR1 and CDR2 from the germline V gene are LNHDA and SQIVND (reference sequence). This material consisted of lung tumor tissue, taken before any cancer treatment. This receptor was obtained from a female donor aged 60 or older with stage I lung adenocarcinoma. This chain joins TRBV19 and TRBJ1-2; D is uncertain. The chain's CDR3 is CASSMSVNYGYTF. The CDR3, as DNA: TGTGCCAGTAGTATGTCGGTTAACTATGGCTACACCTTC.